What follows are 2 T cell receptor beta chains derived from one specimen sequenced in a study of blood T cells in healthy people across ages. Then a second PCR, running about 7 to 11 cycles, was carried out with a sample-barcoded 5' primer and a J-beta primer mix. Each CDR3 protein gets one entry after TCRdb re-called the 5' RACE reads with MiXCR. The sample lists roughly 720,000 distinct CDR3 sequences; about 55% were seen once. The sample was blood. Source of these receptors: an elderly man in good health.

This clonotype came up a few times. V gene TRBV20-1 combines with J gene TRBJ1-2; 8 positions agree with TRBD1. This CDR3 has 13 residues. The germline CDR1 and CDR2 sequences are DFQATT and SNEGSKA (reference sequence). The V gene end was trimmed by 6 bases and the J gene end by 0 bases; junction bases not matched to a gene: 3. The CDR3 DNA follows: TGCAGTGCGAAGGACAGGGCTAACTATGGCTACACCTTC. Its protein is CSAKDRANYGYTF.

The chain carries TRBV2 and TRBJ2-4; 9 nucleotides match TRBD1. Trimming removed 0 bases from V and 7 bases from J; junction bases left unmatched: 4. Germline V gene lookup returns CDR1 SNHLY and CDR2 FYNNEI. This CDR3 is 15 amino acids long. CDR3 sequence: CASSEAGDRENIQYF. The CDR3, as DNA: TGTGCCAGCAGTGAAGCGGGGGACAGGGAGAACATTCAGTACTTC.